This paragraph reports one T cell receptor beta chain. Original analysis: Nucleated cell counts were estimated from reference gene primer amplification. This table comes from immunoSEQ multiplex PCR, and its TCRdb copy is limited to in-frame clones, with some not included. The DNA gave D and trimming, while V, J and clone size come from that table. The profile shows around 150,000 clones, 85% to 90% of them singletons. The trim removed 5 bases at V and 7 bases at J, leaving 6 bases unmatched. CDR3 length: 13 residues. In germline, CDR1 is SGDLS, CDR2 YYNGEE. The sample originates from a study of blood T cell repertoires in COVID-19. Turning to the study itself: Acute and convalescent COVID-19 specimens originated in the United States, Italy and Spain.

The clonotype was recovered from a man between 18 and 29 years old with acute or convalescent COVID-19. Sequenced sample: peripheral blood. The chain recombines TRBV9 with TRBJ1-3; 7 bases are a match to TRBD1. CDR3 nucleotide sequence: TGTGCCAGCAGGGGGGACAGCGGGAACACCATATATTTT. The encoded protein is CASRGDSGNTIYF.